This T cell receptor (delta chain) was captured by sequencing in a study of Vδ1+ human thymocytes (dated by TCRdb to 2017 to 2018). Regarding the study in general: The study characterised mRNA-level TRG and TRD CDR3 repertoires of highly purified Vdelta1+ thymocytes from young children as a data resource. Validation of the multiplex-based CDR3 amplicon strategy against 5'RACE-based CDR3 amplicon generation methods had been performed previously.

V is cut back by 0 bases and J by 8 bases, with 15 bases in the junction unmatched. Via the germline V gene, CDR1 is TSWWSYY and CDR2 QGS. The CDR3 contains 17 residues, cysteine and phenylalanine counted. Just the 51-base CDR3 DNA is kept, in frame starting at base 1. RNA was isolated using the RNeasy mini kit, and reverse transcription was performed with Superscript III. CDR3 amplicons were produced by multiplex PCR using pooled V-gene forward primers and a constant-region reverse primer with Illumina adaptor overhangs. After gel purification, the amplicons were indexed with Nextera index primers over approximately 8 extra PCR cycles and then purified using AMPure XP beads. The libraries were sequenced on an Illumina MiSeq using paired-end 250 bp reads, dual indexing and an approximately 19% PhiX spike-in. For the original study's pipeline: Read quality was checked with FastQC, and TRG read pairs were merged using ea-utils fastq-join. Sequences were annotated with IMGT/HighV-QUEST, keeping only productive sequences with unambiguous V-gene assignment; clonotypes were defined by identical CDR3 sequence. For downstream analysis, the tools were VDJtools 1.1.1, tcR 2.2.3, Treemap and vegan Shannon diversity in R 3.4.4. TCRdb reran clone calling on the public reads with CATT; rows sharing one DNA sequence were then combined. TCRdb, rather than the study authors, made the V and J calls. The sample contains over 45,000 delta-chain clones, 15% of them found a single time. The top ten hold about 0.5% of the sample.

The full study reports these points: No clustering by age or sex was observed, so analyses did not stratify donors by these variables. Donors shared many TRG clonotypes (up to about 6.9x10^3), but TRD repertoires were essentially private, with at most 120 shared. About 20% of thymic TRD sequences were found to be Vdelta2 (and few were Vdelta3) despite high sort purity, in contrast to peripheral blood Vdelta1+ controls. Unlike the oligoclonal repertoires in peripheral blood, the thymic TRG and TRD repertoires appeared highly polyclonal, with Gaussian CDR3 length distributions. The use of highly purified populations and single-cell validation was advised by the authors, since misinterpretation of bulk repertoire data could be caused by unexpected Vdelta2 sequences.

Thymic samples were depleted of alphabeta T cells, then CD3+ TCRVdelta1+ TCRVdelta2- thymocytes were FACS-sorted. A purity of roughly 97% to 99.6% was achieved for sorted Vdelta1+ thymocytes. The thymic specimens were obtained from several paediatric patients who were undergoing corrective cardiac surgery and ranged in age from about 5 days to 17 months. Thymic tissue was dispersed and mononuclear cells isolated on a Histopaque-1077 density gradient. Staining used anti-TCRVdelta1 clone TS8.2, anti-TCRVdelta2 clone B6, anti-CD3 clone HIT3a and anti-TCRalphabeta clone IP26 antibodies. With regard to this clone: Its antigen remains unidentified. No base qualities exist here, and no much larger clone lies one base off it.

The clonotype comes from a boy less than two years old who had congenital heart surgery. Recombination joined TRDV1 with TRDJ1; 7 junctional bases match TRDD3. What was sequenced was Vdelta1+ gamma-delta thymocytes from the thymus. The meaning of the sample's cell subset or site label: FACS-sorted CD3+ TCRalphabeta- TCRVdelta1+ TCRVdelta2- thymocytes. The DNA reads as follows: TGTGCTCTTGGGGAACTAAGGGATGGTGCTGGGGGCTCGAAACTCATCTTT. This translates into CALGELRDGAGGSKLIF.